Shown below are 4 T cell receptor beta chains from a single sample sequenced in a study of OX40 agonist ivuxolimab in advanced cancers. Profiling relied on immunoSEQ multiplex PCR, and the TCRdb table lists in-frame clones only, not all of them. The repertoire consists of about 60,000 clones, with approximately 86% occurring once and the leading ten covering approximately 3.1%. This specimen consisted of CD4+ or CD8+ T cells sorted from blood, obtained in a trial of the OX40 agonist ivuxolimab. Receptors originate from an adult with an advanced solid tumor such as melanoma, head and neck, liver or kidney cancer.

This clone was seen only once. The chain employs TRBV29-1 and TRBJ2-2, with TRBD1 identical over 9 bases. The CDR3 runs to 13 residues. Germline lookup yields CDR1 SQVTM and CDR2 ANQGSEA. J was trimmed by 11 bases and V by 7 bases; bases with no gene match: 11. The CDR3 nucleotides read TGCAGCGCAAAACAGGGGGCCGGTGCCGAGCTGTTTTTT. Protein: CSAKQGAGAELFF.

The chain carries TRBV5-5 and TRBJ1-1, with D perhaps matching TRBD1 (6 bases). The CDR3 is 15 amino acids. The germline gives CDR1 SGHKS, CDR2 YYEKEE (reference sequence). V lost 4 bases and J lost 1, with 14 bases in between. The CDR3 loop is CASSITRQANTEAFF. The CDR3 DNA follows: TGTGCCAGCAGCATTACTAGACAGGCGAACACTGAAGCTTTCTTT.

This rearrangement joins TRBV4-1 to TRBJ1-5; 11 bases are a match to TRBD1. Losses at the gene ends were 0 bases for V and 5 bases for J; bases not matched to a gene: 3. The CDR3 is 16 residues long. Germline V CDR1 and CDR2: MGHRA, YSYEKL. CDR3 nucleotides: TGCGCCAGCAGCCAAGAGTTGGGACAGGGGGATCAGCCCCAGCATTTT. Protein sequence: CASSQELGQGDQPQHF.

This chain uses TRBV2 with TRBJ1-5, with D possibly matching TRBD1 (5 bases). There are 13 residues in the CDR3. Germline loops: CDR1 SNHLY, CDR2 FYNNEI. Between the trimmed V and J ends, which lost 11 bases and 5 bases, there was a span of 16 bases. The CDR3 loop reads CAGAQGVHQPQHF. The CDR3 DNA sequence: TGTGCCGGAGCCCAGGGAGTTCATCAGCCCCAGCATTTT.